Following are 22 T cell receptor beta chains from one sample sequenced in a study of T cell repertoires in cytomegalovirus infection. Their target antigens are unknown. TCRdb redid the calling of the reads with MiXCR, one entry per CDR3 protein. The table lists approximately 990,000 distinct CDR3 sequences, 30% to 40% of them singletons. Sequencing used cultured CD8+ T cells from PBMCs, obtained from culture after CMV antigen stimulation. Receptor source: a human donor in good health (CMV status not recorded). Some clones in this sample may be carry-over from other donors' samples.

This clonotype came up many times. The chain is built from TRBV25-1 and TRBJ2-3; D remains unclear. This CDR3 spans 11 amino acids. V lost 4 bases and J lost 8, with 7 bases in between. In germline, CDR1 is MGHDK, CDR2 SYGVNS. CDR3 amino acids: CASSVRGTQYF. CDR3 DNA sequence: TGTGCCAGCAGTGTCAGAGGTACGCAGTATTTT.

Many counts were recorded for this clonotype. The J gene is TRBJ1-1, the V gene TRBV7-3; TRBD1 might be the D (6 bases). Germline V gene lookup returns CDR1 SGHTA and CDR2 FQGTGA. With 5 bases removed from V and 2 bases from J, the gap between germline ends came to 12 bases. This CDR3 has 14 amino acids. The CDR3 nucleotides are TGTGCCAGCAGCCCCATGGGGGGCAACACTGAAGCTTTCTTT. It specifies CASSPMGGNTEAFF.

The chain couples TRBV6-1 to TRBJ2-3, with D hard to call. With 2 bases removed from V and 6 bases from J, the gap between germline ends came to 15 bases. Germline V gene sequence: CDR1 MNHNS, CDR2 SASEGT. The CDR3 runs 15 residues. This chain's CDR3 is CASSELGLLGDTQYF. CDR3 nucleotide sequence: TGTGCCAGCAGTGAACTCGGTCTCCTTGGGGATACGCAGTATTTT.

This clonotype was seen at least ten times. This chain links TRBV4-1 with TRBJ2-1; D might be TRBD2 (5 bases). CDR1 and CDR2 (germline): MGHRA, YSYEKL. V was pared by 4 bases and J by 3 bases, with 13 bases between. The CDR3 is 15 amino acids. The CDR3 DNA reads TGCGCCAGCAGCCTGCGGGTGAGTAACTACAATGAGCAGTTCTTC. Its translation: CASSLRVSNYNEQFF.

In its sample, this clonotype was seen a few times. The V and J genes are TRBV4-1 and TRBJ2-3, with a possible D match to TRBD1 (5 bases). The CDR3 is 16 residues long. In germline, CDR1 is MGHRA, CDR2 YSYEKL. V lost 1 base, J lost 4 bases, and 15 bases lay in between. The CDR3 DNA sequence: TGCGCCAGCAGCCAAGTTGGATATCTGGGGCCAGATACGCAGTATTTT. This translates into CASSQVGYLGPDTQYF.

The chain couples TRBV28 to TRBJ2-6, with D unresolved. The CDR3 totals 16 residues. The germline CDR1 and CDR2 sequences are MDHEN and SYDVKM. V gave up 5 bases and J gave up 0 bases, with 11 bases separating them. CDR3 sequence reads: CASSPSDLSGANVLTF. The CDR3 bases are TGTGCCAGCAGTCCTTCCGACCTCTCTGGGGCCAACGTCCTGACTTTC.

The V gene is TRBV12-3 or TRBV12-4, the J gene TRBJ2-7; D remains unclear. Trimming shortened V by 0 bases and J by 7 bases, and 7 bases separated the two germline ends. The CDR3 consists of 12 residues. CDR3 loop: CASSLAPSEQYV. The DNA for the CDR3 is TGTGCCAGCAGTTTAGCGCCGAGTGAGCAGTACGTC.

The chain couples TRBV7-9 to TRBJ2-5; 8 nucleotides match TRBD2. The CDR3 consists of 16 residues. V lost 4 bases to trimming and J lost 5 bases; unmatched junction nucleotides: 12. Germline V lookup: CDR1 SEHNR, CDR2 FQNEAQ (reference sequence). CDR3: CASSSSAGASLETQYF. DNA for the CDR3: TGTGCCAGCAGCTCCTCAGCGGGGGCCTCATTGGAGACCCAGTACTTC.

The chain employs TRBV9 and TRBJ2-3, with D uncertain. Between the trimmed V and J ends, which lost 4 bases and 6 bases, there was a span of 12 bases. Germline CDR1 SGDLS, CDR2 YYNGEE. The CDR3 loop spans 13 amino acids. The CDR3 DNA is TGTGCCAGCAGCACACCTGAGGTGGATACGCAGTATTTT. Translated: CASSTPEVDTQYF.

This clonotype was seen ten or more times. The gene calls are TRBV28 and TRBJ1-1; possibly TRBD1 for D (6 bases). Trimming removed 0 bases from V and 6 bases from J, with 14 bases in between. CDR3 length equals 15 residues. In germline, CDR1 is MDHEN, CDR2 SYDVKM. CDR3 in DNA: TGTGCCAGCAGTTTATGGGGGGGGCAAAGGGCTGAAGCTTTCTTT. Its protein product is CASSLWGGQRAEAFF.

This chain links TRBV6-1 with TRBJ1-2, with a possible D match to TRBD1 (6 bases). This CDR3 spans 18 amino acids. Germline CDR1 MNHNS, CDR2 SASEGT. With 3 bases removed from V and 1 base from J, the gap between germline ends came to 21 bases. DNA for the CDR3: TGTGCCAGCAGTGATAATTTCTTCGGCAGGGGCCTTAACTATGGCTACACCTTC. It translates to CASSDNFFGRGLNYGYTF.

The V call is TRBV14, the J call TRBJ1-1; no clear D gene. The V end lost 0 bases, the J end lost 3 bases, and 11 bases lay between the germline ends. The CDR3 contains 15 residues. Germline V lookup: CDR1 SGHDN, CDR2 FVKESK. CDR3: CASSQDVGGYTEAFF. CDR3 in DNA: TGTGCCAGCAGCCAAGACGTGGGAGGGTACACTGAAGCTTTCTTT.

This clonotype was detected many times. This chain joins TRBV10-3 and TRBJ1-2; D possibly corresponds to TRBD1 (5 bases). The CDR3 runs to 14 residues. Looked up from germline, CDR1 is ENHRY and CDR2 is SYGVKD. Deletions cut 3 bases from V and 0 bases from J, with 8 bases between. Here the CDR3 DNA reads TGTGCCATCAGTGATGGGGGAGCTAACTATGGCTACACCTTC. Encoded protein: CAISDGGANYGYTF.

V usage is TRBV19 and J usage is TRBJ1-1, with D unresolved. Trimming pared 2 bases from V and 1 base from J, leaving 11 bases between. CDR1 and CDR2 (germline): LNHDA, SQIVND (reference sequence). The CDR3 runs 15 residues. The CDR3 DNA reads TGTGCCAGTAGTATACAGGAGGCTTGGAACACTGAAGCTTTCTTT. Translated, it gives CASSIQEAWNTEAFF.

The chain combines TRBV6-5 with TRBJ2-5, with 9 bases fitting TRBD2. CDR1 is MNHEY, CDR2 SVGAGI, per germline. J was trimmed by 1 base and V by 0 bases; bases with no gene match: 6. This CDR3 contains 17 residues. The CDR3 bases are TGTGCCAGCAGTTACTCTGCAGCGGGGGGTCTCCAAGAGACCCAGTACTTC. Translating it yields CASSYSAAGGLQETQYF.

Only a few counts were recorded for this clonotype. The chain employs TRBV6-5 and TRBJ1-2; D unresolved. Germline V gene lookup returns CDR1 MNHEY and CDR2 SVGAGI. Deletions cut 0 bases from V and 8 bases from J, with 10 bases between. The CDR3 spans 13 residues. CDR3 nucleotide sequence: TGTGCCAGCAGTTACTCGGACGGGGAAGGCTACACCTTC. This encodes CASSYSDGEGYTF.

The chain recombines TRBV6-1 with TRBJ1-2, with a weak D call TRBD1 (5 bases). CDR1 is MNHNS, CDR2 SASEGT, per germline. The CDR3 spans 12 residues. V lost 8 bases, J lost 2 bases, and 9 bases lay in between. The CDR3 reads CASETANYGYTF. The CDR3 DNA sequence: TGTGCCAGCGAGACAGCCAACTATGGCTACACCTTC.

The chain employs TRBV7-9 and TRBJ2-5; TRBD2 aligns across 9 bases. Germline CDR1 and CDR2: SEHNR and FQNEAQ (reference sequence). J lost 5 bases, V lost 2 bases, and 6 bases had no gene match. The CDR3 covers 15 residues. CDR3 amino acids: CASSLQRSGGETQYF. CDR3 sequence (DNA): TGTGCCAGCAGCTTACAGCGAAGCGGGGGGGAGACCCAGTACTTC. Together with reference TRBV7-9 and TRBJ2-5, the CDR3 gives the full variable domain: DTGVSQNPRHKITKRGQNVTFRCDPISEHNRLYWYRQTLGQGPEFLTYFQNEAQLEKSRLLSDRFSAERPKGSFSTLEIQRTEQGDSAMYLCASSLQRSGGETQYFGPGTRLLVL.

The chain employs TRBV5-1 and TRBJ1-5; 8 positions match TRBD1. This CDR3 is 14 amino acids long. V was clipped by 4 bases and J by 7 bases; unmatched bases: 7. In germline, CDR1 is SGHRS, CDR2 YFSETQ. CDR3 amino acids: CASSDGTGFQPQHF. The CDR3 nucleotides read TGCGCCAGCAGCGACGGGACAGGATTCCAGCCCCAGCATTTT.

This clonotype was counted only a few times. The gene calls are TRBV20-1 and TRBJ2-7; TRBD2 aligns across 14 bases. The J segment lost 3 bases and the V segment lost 6 bases, leaving 4 bases of the junction unmatched. There are 14 residues in the CDR3. Germline CDR1 is DFQATT and CDR2 is SNEGSKA (reference sequence). The CDR3 reads CSARTSGGLYEQYV. CDR3 DNA: TGCAGTGCCCGGACTAGCGGGGGGCTCTACGAGCAGTACGTC.

As for this clonotype: The junction does not match germline at one end; this may be a read error. The chain uses TRBV14 and TRBJ2-7; a weak D match, TRBD2 (5 bases). CDR3 length equals 12 residues. Germline-derived CDR1 and CDR2 are SGHDN and FVKESK. In DNA, the CDR3 is TGTGCCAGCAGCCAAGGAGGGTACGGGCAGTACTTC. Translating it yields CASSQGGYGQYF.

The chain recombines TRBV12-3 or TRBV12-4 with TRBJ1-2, with TRBD1 as a possible D gene (5 bases). CDR3 length equals 13 residues. Trimming cost V 2 bases and J 8 bases, with 12 bases left between them. CDR3: CASSLPPGLGYTF. In DNA, the CDR3 is TGTGCCAGCAGTTTACCCCCAGGGTTAGGCTACACCTTC.